The entry below gives a single T cell receptor beta chain sequence along with its context. The entry originates in a study of blood T cell repertoires in COVID-19. Study details: Sources were T cells, B-cell-depleted T cells, or PBMCs; the material itself was cDNA or gDNA.

Trimming pared 3 bases from V and 4 bases from J, leaving 13 bases between. The length of the CDR3 is 15 residues. Per germline, CDR1 SGHNT and CDR2 YYREEE (reference sequence). Per the authors' pipeline: Nucleated cell number was recorded as an estimate derived from reference gene primer amplification. Method: immunoSEQ multiplex PCR; TCRdb's copy keeps in-frame clones and lacks some. V, J and clone size derive from that table, while D and trimming were established from the DNA sequence. The sample yields about 77,000 clones, about 92% seen once. The sequence came from an elderly woman with active or convalescent COVID-19. The specimen sequenced was peripheral blood. V usage is TRBV5-4 and J usage is TRBJ1-4; D remains ambiguous. The CDR3 region is CASSSGRGLNEKLFF. The CDR3 bases are TGTGCCAGCAGCTCCGGTCGAGGCCTTAATGAAAAACTGTTTTTT. Full variable domain (missing parts from reference TRBV5-4 and TRBJ1-4): ETGVTQSPTHLIKTRGQQVTLRCSSQSGHNTVSWYQQALGQGPQFIFQYYREEENGRGNFPPRFSGLQFPNYSSELNVNALELDDSALYLCASSSGRGLNEKLFFGSGTQLSVL.